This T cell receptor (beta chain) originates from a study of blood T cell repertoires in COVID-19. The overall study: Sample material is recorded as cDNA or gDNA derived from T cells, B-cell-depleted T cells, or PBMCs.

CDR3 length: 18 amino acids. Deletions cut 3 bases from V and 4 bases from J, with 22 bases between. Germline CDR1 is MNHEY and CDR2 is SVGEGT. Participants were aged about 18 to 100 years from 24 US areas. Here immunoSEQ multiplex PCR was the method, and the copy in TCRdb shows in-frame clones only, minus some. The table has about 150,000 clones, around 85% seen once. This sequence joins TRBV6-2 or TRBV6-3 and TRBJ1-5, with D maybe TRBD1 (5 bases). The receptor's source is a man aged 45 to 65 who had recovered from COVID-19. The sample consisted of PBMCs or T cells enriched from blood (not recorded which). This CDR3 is CASSYNYQGSSMNQPQHF. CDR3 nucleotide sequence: TGTGCCAGCAGTTATAATTATCAGGGCTCGTCAATGAATCAGCCCCAGCATTTT.